Listed here are 30 T cell receptor beta chains from one sample, sequenced in a study of neurological immune-mediated disorders. In TCRdb, the 5' RACE reads were re-called with MiXCR into one record per CDR3 protein. The sample consists of around 69,000 distinct CDR3 sequences, approximately 10% of them appearing once. The sample's time point: longitudinal time-point 1 (baseline). The specimen sequenced was PBMCs. Receptors originate from a man aged 30-40 years in good health.

This clonotype appeared many times. V usage is TRBV5-6 and J usage is TRBJ1-5; possibly TRBD1 for D (5 bases). V was clipped by 4 bases and J by 0 bases, with 11 bases between them. Germline V lookup: CDR1 SGHDT, CDR2 YYEEEE. The CDR3 extends over 15 amino acids. The chain's CDR3 is CASSRRGYSNQPQHF. The CDR3 nucleotides read TGTGCCAGCAGCCGGAGGGGATATAGCAATCAGCCCCAGCATTTT.

This clonotype has a count of ten or more. The CDR3 sequence is CASSLGSGLNQPQHF. Here the CDR3 DNA reads TGTGCCAGCAGCTTAGGGTCCGGACTCAATCAGCCCCAGCATTTT. The chain has TRBV7-2 and TRBJ1-5; no clear D. Trimming shortened V by 1 base and J by 3 bases, and 10 bases separated the two germline ends. The CDR3 is 15 amino acids. Germline CDR1 is SGHTA and CDR2 is FQGNSA.

This clonotype was found many times. V usage is TRBV20-1 and J usage is TRBJ2-5, with no clear D. This CDR3 is built from 10 residues. Per germline, CDR1 DFQATT and CDR2 SNEGSKA (reference sequence). Trimming removed 6 bases from V and 5 bases from J, with 7 bases in between. CDR3 loop: CSARLETQYF. The CDR3 DNA reads TGCAGTGCAAGGTTGGAGACCCAGTACTTC.

This clonotype was counted many times. The V call is TRBV20-1, the J call TRBJ2-2; weak D call: TRBD2 (6 bases). Deletions cut 7 bases from V and 0 bases from J, with 9 bases between. Germline loops: CDR1 DFQATT, CDR2 SNEGSKA (reference sequence). The CDR3 has 13 amino acids. This chain's CDR3 is CSVTSPNTGELFF. CDR3 bases: TGCAGTGTTACTAGCCCGAACACCGGGGAGCTGTTTTTT.

The sample holds many counts of this clonotype. The gene calls are TRBV28 and TRBJ2-1, with a tentative D call TRBD1 (7 bases). The CDR3 covers 15 residues. Germline loops: CDR1 MDHEN, CDR2 SYDVKM. V was clipped by 6 bases and J by 9 bases, with 21 bases between them. The DNA for the CDR3 is TGTGCCAGCAGGACCGACAGGGCGGGATTTGGTGAGCAGTTCTTC. Residues: CASRTDRAGFGEQFF. Filled out from reference TRBV28 and TRBJ2-1, the complete variable domain reads DVKVTQSSRYLVKRTGEKVFLECVQDMDHENMFWYRQDPGLGLRLIYFSYDVKMKEKGDIPEGYSVSREKKERFSLILESASTNQTSMYLCASRTDRAGFGEQFFGPGTRLTVL.

At least ten counts were recorded for this clonotype. The chain is built from TRBV18 and TRBJ2-7, with 12 bases that match TRBD2. Looked up from germline, CDR1 is KGHSH and CDR2 is LQKENI. Unmatched junction bases numbered 4, after V lost 3 bases and J lost 4 bases. This CDR3 is 15 amino acids long. In DNA form, the CDR3 reads TGTGCCAGCTCACCGGATGGACTAGCGGGATACGAGCAGTACTTC. It specifies CASSPDGLAGYEQYF.

This clonotype has at least ten counts. The CDR3 loop reads CASSPGDGNQPQHF. In nucleotides, the CDR3 is TGTGCCAGCAGCCCAGGGGACGGGAATCAGCCCCAGCATTTT. V gene TRBV7-9 combines with J gene TRBJ1-5; D might be TRBD1 (6 bases). Germline V gene sequence: CDR1 SEHNR, CDR2 FQNEAQ (reference sequence). Trimming removed 5 bases at V and 4 bases at J, with 12 bases between. This CDR3 has 14 residues. Complete variable domain (other parts from reference TRBV7-9 and TRBJ1-5): DTGVSQNPRHKITKRGQNVTFRCDPISEHNRLYWYRQTLGQGPEFLTYFQNEAQLEKSRLLSDRFSAERPKGSFSTLEIQRTEQGDSAMYLCASSPGDGNQPQHFGDGTRLSIL.

This chain uses TRBV7-3 with TRBJ2-7; TRBD1 matches at 7 bases. Germline CDR1 SGHTA, CDR2 FQGTGA. The trim removed 6 bases at V and 6 bases at J, leaving 5 bases unmatched. The length of the CDR3 is 12 residues. The CDR3 region is CASSDTGVEQYF. In DNA, the CDR3 is TGTGCCAGCAGTGACACAGGGGTCGAGCAGTACTTC. Full variable domain (remainder filled in from reference TRBV7-3 and TRBJ2-7): GAGVSQTPSNKVTEKGKYVELRCDPISGHTALYWYRQSLGQGPEFLIYFQGTGAADDSGLPNDRFFAVRPEGSVSTLKIQRTERGDSAVYLCASSDTGVEQYFGPGTRLTVT.

This clonotype was seen just once. At one boundary the junction diverges from the germline segment, which might be a read error. The chain is built from TRBV3-1 and TRBJ1-1, with a possible D match to TRBD1 (6 bases). CDR1 and CDR2 (germline): LGHDT, YNNKEL (reference sequence). The CDR3 sequence is 12 residues long. The CDR3 nucleotides are TGTGCCAGCCGGCGGGGGGCCACTGAAGCGTTCTTT. Translation gives CASRRGATEAFF.

The chain has TRBV20-1 and TRBJ2-1, with a tentative D call TRBD1 (6 bases). The CDR3 is 16 residues long. Germline V gives CDR1 DFQATT, CDR2 SNEGSKA (reference sequence). The CDR3: CNAPTLQGWSGNEQFF. CDR3 nucleotides: TGCAATGCCCCAACCCTTCAGGGGTGGTCGGGTAATGAGCAGTTCTTC.

V and J are TRBV28 and TRBJ2-5; no clear D. The CDR3 length is 14 residues. V was clipped by 5 bases and J by 5 bases, with 15 bases between them. Germline CDR1 reads MDHEN; CDR2 reads SYDVKM. Written as DNA, the CDR3 is TGTGCCAGCAGTACCGTATCGGTAGGGGAGACCCAGTACTTC. Amino acids: CASSTVSVGETQYF.

This clonotype was found many times. The chain couples TRBV5-4 to TRBJ2-1, with TRBD1 matching over 11 bases. The CDR3 sequence is 16 residues long. CDR1 SGHNT and CDR2 YYREEE come from the germline V gene (reference sequence). V was pared by 2 bases and J by 9 bases, with 10 bases of the junction left unmatched. The DNA for the CDR3 is TGTGCCAGCAGCTTAGCCGGGACAGGGGGTCTACGTGAGCAGTTCTTC. Its translation is CASSLAGTGGLREQFF.

The chain couples TRBV20-1 to TRBJ2-7; tentatively, D is TRBD2 (7 bases). The germline V gene has CDR1 DFQATT and CDR2 SNEGSKA (reference sequence). V was trimmed by 3 bases and J by 4 bases, leaving 16 bases between them. This CDR3 region has 14 residues. The CDR3 spells CSASSGSGTYEQYF. CDR3 bases: TGCAGTGCTAGTTCGGGGAGCGGGACATACGAGCAGTACTTC.

This clonotype was seen ten or more times. V gene TRBV3-1 combines with J gene TRBJ1-5, with unresolved D. V was cut by 1 base and J by 2 bases, with 9 bases left in between. Germline CDR1 LGHDT, CDR2 YNNKEL (reference sequence). The CDR3 covers 15 residues. CDR3 region: CASSQGTYGNQPQHF. CDR3 coding DNA: TGTGCCAGCAGCCAAGGGACTTACGGCAATCAGCCCCAGCATTTT. Based on the CDR3 plus reference TRBV3-1 and TRBJ1-5, the full variable domain is DTAVSQTPKYLVTQMGNDKSIKCEQNLGHDTMYWYKQDSKKFLKIMFSYNNKELIINETVPNRFSPKSPDKAHLNLHINSLELGDSAVYFCASSQGTYGNQPQHFGDGTRLSIL.

This clonotype was seen many times. The chain uses TRBV28 and TRBJ1-1; maybe TRBD1 (5 bases). Germline values: CDR1 MDHEN, CDR2 SYDVKM. With 2 bases removed from V and 9 bases from J, the gap between germline ends came to 10 bases. This CDR3 region has 12 residues. The CDR3 DNA follows: TGTGCCAGCAGTTTACCAGGGATCCAAGCTTTCTTT. Its translation: CASSLPGIQAFF.

This clonotype occurred many times. The chain has TRBV6-5 and TRBJ2-3; D gene unclear. This CDR3 spans 13 amino acids. Germline-derived CDR1 and CDR2 are MNHEY and SVGAGI. Trimming left V 5 bases short and J 6 bases short, with 12 bases between. The CDR3 nucleotides read TGTGCCAGCAGTACCCCTTACCGGGATACGCAGTATTTT. Its protein product is CASSTPYRDTQYF.

This clonotype has a count of ten or more. The chain joins TRBV5-1 to TRBJ2-4, with D perhaps TRBD1 (6 bases). V shed 0 bases and J shed 7 bases, with 11 bases lying between them. Germline V CDR1 and CDR2: SGHRS, YFSETQ. This CDR3 comprises 14 residues. CDR3 residues: CASSLAQGGNIQYF. The CDR3 DNA follows: TGCGCCAGCAGCTTGGCACAGGGTGGGAACATTCAGTACTTC.

This clonotype appeared many times. V gene TRBV11-1 combines with J gene TRBJ1-1; 8 bases fit TRBD1. There are 14 residues in the CDR3. The V segment lost 4 bases and the J segment 5 bases; nucleotides outside the gene matches: 6. CDR1 and CDR2 (germline): SGHAT, FQDESV (reference sequence). In DNA, the CDR3 is TGTGCCAGCAGCTCGGACAGGGTGGGGACTGAAGCTTTCTTT. Translating it yields CASSSDRVGTEAFF.

There are many counts of this clonotype. V and J are TRBV10-3 and TRBJ2-3, with 8 bases that match TRBD1. CDR1 and CDR2 (germline): ENHRY, SYGVKD. With 3 bases clipped from V and 7 bases from J, the junction kept 9 bases outside the gene matches. The CDR3 loop spans 15 amino acids. In DNA, the CDR3 is TGTGCCATCAGTGATTCAGGGGGCGCATCAAATACGCAGTATTTT. As protein: CAISDSGGASNTQYF.

This clonotype was picked up many times. The V call is TRBV5-1, the J call TRBJ2-7; no clear D gene. With 4 bases removed from V and 4 bases from J, the gap between germline ends came to 6 bases. Per germline, CDR1 SGHRS and CDR2 YFSETQ. The CDR3 contains 11 residues. The CDR3 DNA follows: TGCGCCAGCAGCGCCTTTTACGAGCAGTACTTC. Translating it yields CASSAFYEQYF.

This clonotype has a count of ten or more. The chain uses TRBV5-1 and TRBJ2-7, with D perhaps TRBD2 (5 bases). The CDR3 covers 16 residues. The V end lost 1 base, the J end lost 2 bases, and 16 bases lay between the germline ends. CDR1 and CDR2 (germline): SGHRS, YFSETQ. The CDR3 loop is CASSLSHLEGPYEQYF. The CDR3 coding sequence is TGCGCCAGCAGCTTGTCCCATTTAGAGGGTCCCTACGAGCAGTACTTC.

In its sample, this clonotype was seen many times. The genes are TRBV29-1 and TRBJ2-7; 8 nucleotides align to TRBD2. The CDR3 totals 14 residues. Germline V gives CDR1 SQVTM, CDR2 ANQGSEA. J was trimmed by 2 bases and V by 0 bases; bases with no gene match: 3. For the CDR3, the DNA is TGCAGCGTTGAAGAATCGGGAGGGACCTACGAGCAGTACTTC. Amino acid sequence: CSVEESGGTYEQYF.

This clonotype was seen a few times. The rearrangement joins TRBV6-1 to TRBJ2-7; 11 nucleotides match TRBD2. The germline V gene encodes CDR1 MNHNS and CDR2 SASEGT. J gave up 2 bases and V 7 bases, and 7 bases lay outside the gene matches. This CDR3 has 15 amino acids. The CDR3 DNA reads TGTGCCAGCACTCCGGGACTAGCGGAGACCTACGAGCAGTACTTC. Translating gives CASTPGLAETYEQYF.

This clonotype turned up a few times. This chain links TRBV20-1 with TRBJ2-3, with D perhaps given as TRBD1 or TRBD2 (5 bases each). In germline, CDR1 is DFQATT, CDR2 SNEGSKA (reference sequence). The CDR3 is 15 amino acids. The V gene lost 0 bases and the J gene lost 7 bases, with 17 bases spanning the gap. Written as DNA, the CDR3 is TGCAGTGCTAGAGAGCCAGTAGTGGGGGACCATACGCAGTATTTT. Encoded protein: CSAREPVVGDHTQYF.

This clonotype has a count of ten or more. J is TRBJ1-5 and V is TRBV18; D possibly corresponds to TRBD1 (6 bases). Looked up from germline, CDR1 is KGHSH and CDR2 is LQKENI. The ends were cut back, 4 bases at V and 7 bases at J, with 11 bases in the middle. The CDR3 extends over 13 amino acids. As DNA, the CDR3 is TGTGCCAGCTCACAGTCAGGGGACCAGCCCCAGCATTTT. Protein sequence: CASSQSGDQPQHF.

This clonotype was picked up many times. The genes are TRBV5-1 and TRBJ2-1; D may match TRBD1 or TRBD2 (5 bases each). Deletions cut 0 bases from V and 0 bases from J, with 10 bases between. The CDR3 totals 16 residues. Germline CDR1 and CDR2: SGHRS and YFSETQ. The CDR3 coding sequence is TGCGCCAGCAGCTTGGGGGACGTGAGCTCCTACAATGAGCAGTTCTTC. Its translation is CASSLGDVSSYNEQFF.

V usage is TRBV10-3 and J usage is TRBJ2-3; TRBD2 matches 7 bases. This CDR3 contains 14 residues. Per germline, CDR1 ENHRY and CDR2 SYGVKD. The junction had 9 bases not matched to a gene; V was cut back by 8 bases and J by 4 bases. In DNA, the CDR3 is TGTGCCATCGGGAGGGAGGGTTCGTCAGATACGCAGTATTTT. It codes for CAIGREGSSDTQYF.

This clonotype was counted ten times or more. V usage is TRBV5-1 and J usage is TRBJ2-1, with 10 bases that match TRBD2. The CDR3 spans 15 residues. From germline, CDR1 is SGHRS and CDR2 YFSETQ. Trimming cost V 1 base and J 9 bases; bases outside gene matches: 7. The CDR3, as DNA: TGCGCCAGCAGCTTGCTAGCGGGAGACGTAAGTGAGCAGTTCTTC. Translation: CASSLLAGDVSEQFF.

This clonotype has at least ten counts. This chain links TRBV7-8 with TRBJ1-1; TRBD1 is a possible D gene (5 bases). Per germline, CDR1 SGHVS and CDR2 FQNEAQ. V lost 10 bases, J lost 8 bases, and 20 bases lay in between. The CDR3 covers 13 residues. This chain's CDR3 is CAIRTGVLGEAFF. The CDR3 bases are TGTGCCATTAGGACGGGGGTCCTAGGGGAAGCTTTCTTT.

This clonotype was observed a handful of times. This sequence joins TRBV19 and TRBJ2-2; 9 nucleotides match TRBD1. V was pared by 5 bases and J by 3 bases, with 1 base of the junction left unmatched. CDR1 and CDR2 from the germline V gene are LNHDA and SQIVND (reference sequence). The CDR3 is 14 residues long. The CDR3 is CASSRQGDTGELFF. CDR3 DNA sequence: TGTGCCAGTAGTCGACAGGGGGACACCGGGGAGCTGTTTTTT.